This T cell receptor (beta chain) was obtained from a study of control samples from healthy donors and cancer patients. Germline CDR1 reads MNHNY; CDR2 reads SVGAGI (reference sequence). V lost 6 bases and J lost 2, with 5 bases in between. There are 11 residues in the CDR3. Clones were read by immunoSEQ multiplex PCR, and TCRdb kept only the in-frame ones, dropping some. The sample includes some 39,000 clones, around 83% of them seen just once. This clonotype originated in a woman aged 60-75 years with lung cancer. J is TRBJ2-7 and V is TRBV6-6; unclear D gene. The sequenced sample was PBMCs. CDR3 residues: CASSPTYEQYF. CDR3 bases: TGTGCCAGCAGCCCGACCTACGAGCAGTACTTC.